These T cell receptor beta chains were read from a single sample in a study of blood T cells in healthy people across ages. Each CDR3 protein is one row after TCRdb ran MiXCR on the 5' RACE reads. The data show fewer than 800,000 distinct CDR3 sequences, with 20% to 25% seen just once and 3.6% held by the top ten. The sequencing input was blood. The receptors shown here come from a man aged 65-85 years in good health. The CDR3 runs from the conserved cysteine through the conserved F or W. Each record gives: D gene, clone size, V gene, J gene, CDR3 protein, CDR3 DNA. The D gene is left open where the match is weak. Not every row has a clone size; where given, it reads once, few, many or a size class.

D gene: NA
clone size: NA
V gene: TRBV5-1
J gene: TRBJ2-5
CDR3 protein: CASSLDSTRETQYF
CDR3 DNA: TGCGCCAGCAGCTTGGACAGTACAAGGGAGACCCAGTACTTC

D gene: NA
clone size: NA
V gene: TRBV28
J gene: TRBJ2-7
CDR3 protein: CASSPPKSYEQYF
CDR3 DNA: TGTGCCAGCAGCCCCCCGAAGTCCTACGAGCAGTACTTC

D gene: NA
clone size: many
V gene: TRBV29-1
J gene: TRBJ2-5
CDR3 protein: CSVESQETQYF
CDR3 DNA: TGCAGCGTTGAATCCCAAGAGACCCAGTACTTC

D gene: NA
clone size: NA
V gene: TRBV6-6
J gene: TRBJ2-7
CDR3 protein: CASSQTLTLHEQYF
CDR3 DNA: TGTGCCAGCAGTCAGACACTTACTCTCCACGAGCAGTACTTC

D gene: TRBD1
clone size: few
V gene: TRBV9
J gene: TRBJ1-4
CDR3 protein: CASSPTGTTNEKLFF
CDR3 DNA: TGTGCCAGCAGCCCGACAGGGACTACTAATGAAAAACTGTTTTTT

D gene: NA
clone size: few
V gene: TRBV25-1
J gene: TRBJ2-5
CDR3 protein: CASSESSGRLQETQYF
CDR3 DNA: TGTGCCAGCAGTGAATCCTCAGGCAGGCTACAAGAGACCCAGTACTTC

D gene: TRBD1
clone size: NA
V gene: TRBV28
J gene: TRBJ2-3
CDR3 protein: CASDTGDGSTDTQYF
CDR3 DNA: TGTGCCAGCGATACAGGGGATGGGTCCACAGATACGCAGTATTTT

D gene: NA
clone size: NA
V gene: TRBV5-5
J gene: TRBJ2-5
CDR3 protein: CASSLEQFGDQETQYF
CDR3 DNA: TGTGCCAGCAGCTTGGAACAGTTTGGGGACCAAGAGACCCAGTACTTC

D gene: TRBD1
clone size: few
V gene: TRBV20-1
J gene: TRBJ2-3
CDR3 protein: CSARDRGKDTQYF
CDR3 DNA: TGCAGTGCCAGGGACAGGGGGAAAGATACGCAGTATTTT

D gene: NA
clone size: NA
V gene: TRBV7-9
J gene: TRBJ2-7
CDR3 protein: CASIEPPAYEQYF
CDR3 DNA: TGTGCCAGCATAGAACCCCCGGCCTACGAGCAGTACTTC

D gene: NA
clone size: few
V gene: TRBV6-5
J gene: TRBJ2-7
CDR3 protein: CASSHPWTYEQYF
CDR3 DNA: TGTGCCAGCAGTCACCCCTGGACTTACGAGCAGTACTTC

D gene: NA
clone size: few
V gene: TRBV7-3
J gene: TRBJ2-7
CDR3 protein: CASSQLTASGEQYF
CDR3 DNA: TGTGCCAGCAGCCAACTTACAGCTAGTGGCGAGCAGTACTTC

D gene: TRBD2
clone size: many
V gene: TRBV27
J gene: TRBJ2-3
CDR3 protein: CASRDAGGYTDTQYF
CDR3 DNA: TGTGCCAGCAGAGATGCGGGAGGATACACAGATACGCAGTATTTT